One sample yielded the 15 T cell receptor beta chains listed below, sequenced in a study of blood T cell repertoires in COVID-19. This table comes from immunoSEQ multiplex PCR, and its TCRdb copy is limited to in-frame clones, with some not included. The data show tens of thousands of clones, around 79% seen once. The specimen was peripheral blood. The receptor set was obtained from a human donor in a cohort sampled during active COVID-19.

This clone was found a few times. CDR3 sequence (DNA): TGTGCCAGCAGCACCCAACCAGGGACAAACTCCTACAATGAGCAGTTCTTC. Protein product: CASSTQPGTNSYNEQFF. This rearrangement joins TRBV9 to TRBJ2-1; perhaps TRBD1 as D (6 bases). CDR1 and CDR2 from the germline V gene are SGDLS and YYNGEE. V lost 4 bases and J 0 bases, leaving 17 bases between the germline ends. The CDR3 sequence is 17 residues long.

This clone was seen only a few times. The chain combines TRBV30 with TRBJ1-2; the D gene is possibly TRBD1 (5 bases). There are 13 residues in the CDR3. Per germline, CDR1 GTSNPN and CDR2 SVGIG (reference sequence). CDR3 amino acids: CAQHRPANYGYTF. The CDR3 DNA is TGTGCTCAACACAGGCCCGCTAACTATGGCTACACCTTC. Complete variable domain (other parts from reference TRBV30 and TRBJ1-2): SQTIHQWPATLVQPVGSPLSLECTVEGTSNPNLYWYRQAAGRGLQLLFYSVGIGQISSEVPQNLSASRPQDRQFILSSKKLLLSDSGFYLCAQHRPANYGYTFGSGTRLTVV.

The chain carries TRBV10-3 and TRBJ2-3; 13 bases are shared with TRBD2. The V gene's germline CDR1 is ENHRY and CDR2 SYGVKD. The CDR3 consists of 14 residues. J lost 8 bases, V lost 10 bases, and 9 bases had no gene match. For the CDR3, the DNA is TGTGCCACCGTTACTAGCGGGGGGGATTCTACGCAGTATTTT. Translated: CATVTSGGDSTQYF.

The chain carries TRBV29-1 and TRBJ2-1; perhaps TRBD1 as D (6 bases). This CDR3 contains 14 residues. The V gene lost 3 bases and the J gene lost 4 bases, with 13 bases spanning the gap. The germline V gene encodes CDR1 SQVTM and CDR2 ANQGSEA. The CDR3 nucleotides read TGCAGCGTTGAGCAGCAGGGGCATTACAATGAGCAGTTCTTC. Translation gives CSVEQQGHYNEQFF.

The chain combines TRBV2 with TRBJ1-4, with D possibly being TRBD1 (6 bases). The V and J ends lost 4 bases and 4 bases respectively, with 13 bases between them. The CDR3 loop spans 15 amino acids. In germline, CDR1 is SNHLY, CDR2 FYNNEI. The CDR3 nucleotides read TGTGCCAGCAGTGCCGCGGGGGCTGGTAATGAAAAACTGTTTTTT. It is translated as CASSAAGAGNEKLFF. The whole variable domain, remainder taken from reference TRBV2 and TRBJ1-4, is EPEVTQTPSHQVTQMGQEVILRCVPISNHLYFYWYRQILGQKVEFLVSFYNNEISEKSEIFDDQFSVERPDGSNFTLKIRSTKLEDSAMYFCASSAAGAGNEKLFFGSGTQLSVL.

The V gene is TRBV6-5, the J gene TRBJ2-7; 10 nucleotides agree with TRBD1. Per germline, CDR1 MNHEY and CDR2 SVGAGI. The CDR3 is 15 amino acids. V was clipped by 6 bases and J by 3 bases; unmatched bases: 8. As DNA, the CDR3 is TGTGCCAGCAGAGAGCCGGGACAGGGGAGCTACGAGCAGTACGTC. Translated: CASREPGQGSYEQYV.

V gene TRBV11-3 combines with J gene TRBJ2-1; 12 bases are a match to TRBD2. Per the germline V gene, CDR1 is SGHNT and CDR2 is YENEEA. The CDR3 totals 17 residues. V gave up 0 bases and J gave up 4 bases; unmatched junction bases: 4. The CDR3 protein is CASSLDRTSGAYNEQFF. DNA of the CDR3: TGTGCCAGCAGCTTAGATAGGACTAGCGGGGCGTACAATGAGCAGTTCTTC.

The chain links TRBV2 to TRBJ1-2; D not resolved. The CDR3 loop spans 13 amino acids. In germline, CDR1 is SNHLY, CDR2 FYNNEI. V lost 4 bases and J 0 bases, leaving 6 bases between the germline ends. In DNA, the CDR3 is TGTGCCAGCAGTGGGCAGGCTAACTATGGCTACACCTTC. This sequence encodes CASSGQANYGYTF.

The rearrangement links TRBV2 to TRBJ2-7; 9 nucleotides match TRBD2. CDR1 SNHLY and CDR2 FYNNEI come from the germline V gene. V trimming: 5 bases; J trimming: 2 bases; junction bases outside the gene matches: 7. The CDR3 is 15 residues long. The DNA for the CDR3 is TGTGCCAGCAGTTCGGGACTAGCTGGCCCCTACGAGCAGTACTTC. As protein: CASSSGLAGPYEQYF.

V gene TRBV19 combines with J gene TRBJ2-3, with TRBD2 matching 11 bases. Germline CDR1 and CDR2: LNHDA and SQIVND (reference sequence). V lost 4 bases to trimming and J lost 5 bases; unmatched junction nucleotides: 14. The CDR3 runs 18 residues. The CDR3 region is CASSRGLAGGSVEDTQYF. CDR3 coding DNA: TGTGCCAGTAGTAGAGGACTAGCGGGTGGGTCCGTCGAAGATACGCAGTATTTT.

The chain links TRBV7-9 to TRBJ2-1; no clear D gene. The germline V gene has CDR1 SEHNR and CDR2 FQNEAQ (reference sequence). The CDR3 sequence is 15 residues long. Deletions cut 3 bases from V and 4 bases from J, with 13 bases between. CDR3 region: CASSLGRPTYNEQFF. DNA for the CDR3: TGTGCCAGCAGCTTGGGCCGTCCCACTTACAATGAGCAGTTCTTC.

V usage is TRBV2 and J usage is TRBJ2-2, with 10 nucleotides matching TRBD1. V gave up 6 bases and J gave up 5 bases; unmatched junction bases: 3. There are 14 residues in the CDR3. Germline V gene lookup returns CDR1 SNHLY and CDR2 FYNNEI. DNA for the CDR3: TGTGCCAGCAGCGGGACAGGGGATACCGGGGAGCTGTTTTTT. Translation gives CASSGTGDTGELFF.

The genes are TRBV27 and TRBJ2-2, with 7 bases that match TRBD1. V dropped 10 bases and J dropped 0; count of bases not matched to a gene: 8. Germline V gene data show CDR1 as MNHEY and CDR2 as SMNVEV (reference sequence). This CDR3 has 15 amino acids. The CDR3 nucleotides are TGTGCCACCAGAGCAGGGGGTACGAACACCGGGGAGCTGTTTTTT. Encoded protein: CATRAGGTNTGELFF.

This clone was seen a few times. This chain joins TRBV27 and TRBJ2-3; the D is unclear. Germline CDR1 reads MNHEY; CDR2 reads SMNVEV (reference sequence). Deletions cut 8 bases from V and 3 bases from J, with 24 bases between. The CDR3 is 17 amino acids. In DNA, the CDR3 is TGTGCCAGCCAAACGAGCGAGGCAGCAACCCTAACAGATACGCAGTATTTT. It yields the protein CASQTSEAATLTDTQYF.

The CDR3 sequence: CASSSRDRWDEQFF. CDR3 nucleotide sequence: TGTGCCAGCAGCTCCCGGGACAGGTGGGATGAGCAGTTCTTC. The chain is built from TRBV9 and TRBJ2-1, with 8 bases lining up with TRBD1. Looked up from germline, CDR1 is SGDLS and CDR2 is YYNGEE. CDR3 length equals 14 residues. V was clipped by 4 bases and J by 8 bases; unmatched bases: 8.